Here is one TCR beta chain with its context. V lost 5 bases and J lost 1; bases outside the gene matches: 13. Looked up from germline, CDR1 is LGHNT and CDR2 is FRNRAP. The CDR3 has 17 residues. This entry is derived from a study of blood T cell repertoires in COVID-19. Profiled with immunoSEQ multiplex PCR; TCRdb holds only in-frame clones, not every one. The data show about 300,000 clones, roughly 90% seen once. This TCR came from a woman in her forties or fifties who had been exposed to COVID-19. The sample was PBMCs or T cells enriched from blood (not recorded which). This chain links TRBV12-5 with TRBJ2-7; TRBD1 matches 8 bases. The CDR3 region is CASGPRQGTMTSYEQYF. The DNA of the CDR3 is TGTGCTAGTGGTCCTAGACAGGGGACCATGACTTCCTACGAGCAGTACTTC. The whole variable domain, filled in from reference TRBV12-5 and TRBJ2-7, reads DARVTQTPRHKVTEMGQEVTMRCQPILGHNTVFWYRQTMMQGLELLAYFRNRAPLDDSGMPKDRFSAEMPDATLATLKIQPSEPRDSAVYFCASGPRQGTMTSYEQYFGPGTRLTVT.